The 31 T cell receptor beta chains given below trace back to one sample, sequenced in a study of blood T cell repertoires in COVID-19 (dated by TCRdb to about 2020). The receptor library was made with the immunoSEQ multiplex PCR assay. Entries here come from immuneACCESS through TCRdb and include only in-frame sequences with V and J called. Some clones fail to appear in such tables; in the studies checked, an unresolved V gene covers under half of the shortfall, and the cause of the remainder is unknown. For this sample the table gives 200,000 to 300,000 clones, of which 88% were detected only once. The ten largest clonotypes hold approximately 1.3% of the sample. Sequences were obtained from peripheral blood. Receptors originate from a man older than 75 with acute or convalescent COVID-19.

The CDR3 region is CASSYWGHSSGNTIYF. CDR3 in DNA: TGTGCCAGCAGTTACTGGGGACACAGCTCTGGAAACACCATATATTTT. This chain joins TRBV6-2 or TRBV6-3 and TRBJ1-3; possibly TRBD1 for D (6 bases). V dropped 1 base and J dropped 0 bases, with 10 bases sitting between them. The length of the CDR3 is 16 residues. CDR1 and CDR2 from the germline V gene are MNHEY and SVGEGT.

With respect to this clone: Other DNA sequences in this sample translate to the same CDR3. The chain carries TRBV6-2 or TRBV6-3 and TRBJ1-5; a possible D gene is TRBD1 (5 bases). The germline V gene encodes CDR1 MNHEY and CDR2 SVGEGT. This CDR3 has 14 residues. Between the trimmed V and J ends, which lost 6 bases and 5 bases, there was a span of 14 bases. CDR3 sequence (DNA): TGTGCCAGCAGGCCTACCGGAGGGGATCAGCCCCAGCATTTT. This translates into CASRPTGGDQPQHF.

The chain's CDR3 is CAISVGSYNEQFF. As DNA, the CDR3 is TGTGCCATCAGTGTTGGGAGCTACAATGAGCAGTTCTTC. V is TRBV10-3 and J is TRBJ2-1; the D gene is possibly TRBD2 (5 bases). The CDR3 has 13 residues. The V gene lost 4 bases and the J gene lost 3 bases, with 7 bases spanning the gap. Germline loops: CDR1 ENHRY, CDR2 SYGVKD.

This sequence joins TRBV5-5 and TRBJ2-5, with D tentatively TRBD1 (5 bases). Germline CDR1 is SGHKS and CDR2 is YYEKEE (reference sequence). This CDR3 spans 16 amino acids. The V and J ends lost 5 bases and 3 bases respectively, with 20 bases between them. CDR3 coding DNA: TGTGCCAGCAGGCAACACCCAGGGCTGGATGAAGAGACCCAGTACTTC. This encodes CASRQHPGLDEETQYF.

The V gene is TRBV19, the J gene TRBJ1-2; tentative D call: TRBD1 (6 bases). V lost 9 bases and J lost 6, with 17 bases in between. The CDR3 is 13 amino acids. Looked up from germline, CDR1 is LNHDA and CDR2 is SQIVND (reference sequence). CDR3 DNA sequence: TGTGCCAGCAGAGAACAGGGTAAAGATGGCTACACCTTC. The encoded protein is CASREQGKDGYTF.

The chain joins TRBV21-1 to TRBJ2-7; TRBD1, the table's D call, was not compared with the DNA. TRBV21-1 is an annotated pseudogene. The CDR3 contains 14 residues. CDR3: CASIRQGQGYEQYF. CDR3 coding DNA: TGTGCCAGCATTAGGCAGGGGCAGGGTTACGAGCAGTACTTC.

This sequence joins TRBV4-1 and TRBJ2-1; D is unclear. V lost 1 base, J lost 0 bases, and 10 bases lay in between. The germline CDR1 and CDR2 sequences are MGHRA and YSYEKL. The CDR3 has 16 residues. CDR3 amino acids: CASSQVQYISYNEQFF. The CDR3 bases are TGCGCCAGCAGCCAAGTTCAGTATATCTCCTACAATGAGCAGTTCTTC.

J is TRBJ1-2 and V is TRBV7-2, with D possibly matching TRBD1 (6 bases). Trimming removed 5 bases at V and 7 bases at J, with 20 bases between. There are 15 residues in the CDR3. Germline CDR1 is SGHTA and CDR2 is FQGNSA. This CDR3 reads CASSTGGGRISGYTF. Here the CDR3 DNA reads TGTGCCAGCAGCACCGGGGGGGGGCGGATTAGTGGCTACACCTTC.

The chain couples TRBV18 to TRBJ1-4, with D perhaps TRBD1 (5 bases). V lost 2 bases to trimming and J lost 4 bases, with 11 bases between them. This CDR3 has 15 amino acids. The V gene's germline CDR1 is KGHSH and CDR2 LQKENI. CDR3 in DNA: TGTGCCAGCTCACCAAATCGAGACAGTAATGAAAAACTGTTTTTT. Translation gives CASSPNRDSNEKLFF.

V is TRBV4-3 and J is TRBJ2-7; D unresolved. Germline lookup yields CDR1 LGHNA and CDR2 YSLEER. This CDR3 contains 13 residues. V was cut by 1 base and J by 8 bases, with 12 bases left in between. The CDR3: CASSQGRLAKQYF. DNA of the CDR3: TGCGCCAGCAGCCAAGGCAGGCTCGCCAAGCAGTACTTC.

The gene calls are TRBV5-1 and TRBJ2-5; TRBD2 aligns across 9 bases. CDR3 length: 18 residues. CDR1 and CDR2 from the germline V gene are SGHRS and YFSETQ. The V segment lost 0 bases and the J segment 2 bases; nucleotides outside the gene matches: 11. As DNA, the CDR3 is TGCGCCAGCAGCTTGGCCCTAGCGGGGATAATGTCGCAAGAGACCCAGTACTTC. Translating gives CASSLALAGIMSQETQYF.

The chain joins TRBV7-9 to TRBJ2-2; 8 bases agree with TRBD1. V lost 6 bases, J lost 5 bases, and 11 bases stayed unmatched. Germline V lookup: CDR1 SEHNR, CDR2 FQNEAQ (reference sequence). The CDR3 is made up of 16 amino acids. The CDR3 DNA is TGTGCCAGCAGATGGGACAGGCCCCTAAGGACCGGGGAGCTGTTTTTT. It is translated as CASRWDRPLRTGELFF.

The rearrangement joins TRBV9 to TRBJ2-3; the D is unclear. Trimming took off 0 bases at V and 0 bases at J, with 8 bases between the two ends. Germline-derived CDR1 and CDR2 are SGDLS and YYNGEE. CDR3 size: 15 residues. In DNA, the CDR3 is TGTGCCAGCAGCGTAGCTACCGTCAGCACAGATACGCAGTATTTT. This gives the protein CASSVATVSTDTQYF.

The chain links TRBV28 to TRBJ1-1; TRBD1 matches 8 bases. V gave up 5 bases and J gave up 0 bases; unmatched junction bases: 8. The CDR3 extends over 16 amino acids. Per the germline V gene, CDR1 is MDHEN and CDR2 is SYDVKM. The CDR3 here is CASSSPGQVMNTEAFF. The CDR3 DNA is TGTGCCAGCAGTAGCCCGGGACAGGTGATGAACACTGAAGCTTTCTTT.

The chain joins TRBV6-5 to TRBJ1-2, with 7 bases fitting TRBD1. The CDR3 sequence is 15 residues long. Germline V gene lookup returns CDR1 MNHEY and CDR2 SVGAGI. The trim removed 4 bases at V and 5 bases at J, leaving 10 bases unmatched. The CDR3 nucleotides are TGTGCCAGCAGTTTTTCCGGACAGGCTGGGTATGGCTACACCTTC. Translation gives CASSFSGQAGYGYTF.

V and J are TRBV10-2 and TRBJ2-1; D gene uncertain. Trimming took off 6 bases at V and 10 bases at J, with 10 bases between the two ends. This CDR3 has 11 residues. Germline V gene lookup returns CDR1 WSHSY and CDR2 SAAADI. The CDR3 is CASSPGFEQFF. CDR3 in DNA: TGCGCCAGCAGCCCAGGATTCGAGCAGTTCTTC.

Of note for this clone: A much more abundant neighbour one base away suggests this may be a read error. The chain recombines TRBV6-2 or TRBV6-3 with TRBJ2-7; TRBD2 matches at 11 bases. The CDR3 runs 14 residues. The germline CDR1 and CDR2 sequences are MNHEY and SVGEGT. Trimming cost V 2 bases and J 3 bases; bases outside gene matches: 0. CDR3 bases: TGTGCCAGCAGTTACGGGACTAGCGGCTACGAGCAGTACTTC. Amino acid sequence: CASSYGTSGYEQYF.

V usage is TRBV6-2 or TRBV6-3 and J usage is TRBJ1-3; no reliable D call. Germline CDR1 and CDR2: MNHEY and SVGEGT. The V and J ends lost 5 bases and 4 bases respectively, with 12 bases between them. The CDR3 spans 14 residues. CDR3 region: CASSPTSLGNTIYF. For the CDR3, the DNA is TGTGCCAGCAGTCCGACATCTCTCGGAAACACCATATATTTT.

V usage is TRBV5-1 and J usage is TRBJ1-2; D possibly corresponds to TRBD1 (5 bases). V lost 4 bases and J lost 7, with 17 bases in between. This CDR3 is built from 14 residues. Germline-derived CDR1 and CDR2 are SGHRS and YFSETQ. CDR3 DNA sequence: TGCGCCAGCAGCGCCGGGGGTCTGATGAGTGGCTACACCTTC. This encodes CASSAGGLMSGYTF.

The chain combines TRBV18 with TRBJ1-5, with D maybe TRBD1 (6 bases). The CDR3 has 14 amino acids. Looked up from germline, CDR1 is KGHSH and CDR2 is LQKENI. The ends were cut back, 5 bases at V and 3 bases at J, with 11 bases in the middle. The CDR3 protein is CASSARQVNQPQHF. The CDR3, as DNA: TGTGCCAGCTCAGCTAGACAGGTCAATCAGCCCCAGCATTTT.

In this sample, this clone turned up many times. V usage is TRBV12-3 or TRBV12-4 and J usage is TRBJ2-1; a weak D match, TRBD1 (6 bases). The V gene lost 3 bases and the J gene lost 10 bases, with 10 bases spanning the gap. The CDR3 consists of 12 residues. CDR3 loop: CASSLVGAEQFF. CDR3 DNA sequence: TGTGCCAGCAGTTTGGTGGGGGCCGAGCAGTTCTTC.

The CDR3 nucleotides are TGTGCCCCTGGACAGGGATCCACTGAAGCTTTCTTT. This encodes CAPGQGSTEAFF. The chain joins TRBV7-4 to TRBJ1-1, with 8 nucleotides matching TRBD1. This CDR3 has 12 residues. Germline V gives CDR1 SGHVT, CDR2 SQSDAQ. V dropped 11 bases and J dropped 4; count of bases not matched to a gene: 6.

In nucleotides, the CDR3 is TGTGCCAGCAGCTTCACCGGGACAGGGATTGCCTATGGCTACACCTTC. Translated: CASSFTGTGIAYGYTF. The V call is TRBV7-3, the J call TRBJ1-2; 9 positions match TRBD1. The germline CDR1 and CDR2 sequences are SGHTA and FQGTGA. Trimming took 3 bases from V and 4 from J; bases not matched to a gene: 9. CDR3 length: 16 residues.

The chain is built from TRBV5-1 and TRBJ2-2, with 9 bases identical to TRBD1. The CDR3 has 16 residues. In germline, CDR1 is SGHRS, CDR2 YFSETQ. Germline trimming cut 0 bases from V and 2 bases from J; bases unmatched to any gene: 2. In nucleotides, the CDR3 is TGCGCCAGCAGCTTGGCCACAGGGGGCAACACCGGGGAGCTGTTTTTT. The encoded protein is CASSLATGGNTGELFF.

The chain combines TRBV29-1 with TRBJ2-7, with 14 bases fitting TRBD2. The ends lost 6 bases at V and 2 bases at J; junction bases unmatched: 9. The CDR3 loop spans 16 amino acids. Per the germline V gene, CDR1 is SQVTM and CDR2 is ANQGSEA. CDR3 region: CSVEGTSGSSPYEQYF. In DNA, the CDR3 is TGCAGCGTCGAGGGGACTAGCGGGAGTTCTCCCTACGAGCAGTACTTC.

The chain couples TRBV5-1 to TRBJ2-5; TRBD1 is a possible D gene (6 bases). Germline V gene lookup returns CDR1 SGHRS and CDR2 YFSETQ. CDR3 size: 14 residues. V gave up 2 bases and J gave up 3 bases, with 11 bases separating them. The CDR3 bases are TGCGCCAGCAGCTTCCAAGGGGGAGAAGAGACCCAGTACTTC. It specifies CASSFQGGEETQYF.

The CDR3 reads CATDTSGHTGELFF. CDR3 DNA sequence: TGTGCCACCGATACTAGCGGACACACCGGGGAGCTGTTTTTT. The chain uses TRBV7-2 and TRBJ2-2, with 8 nucleotides matching TRBD2. The germline CDR1 and CDR2 sequences are SGHTA and FQGNSA. The CDR3 is made up of 14 amino acids. With V trimmed by 10 bases and J by 3 bases, 7 bases remained unmatched.

J is TRBJ1-1 and V is TRBV3-1 (or the pseudogene TRBV3-2), with a tentative D call TRBD1 (5 bases). V was shortened by 1 base and J by 3 bases, with 12 bases between the two germline ends. The CDR3 totals 15 residues. Germline V gene lookup returns CDR1 LGHDT and CDR2 YNNKEL (reference sequence). Here the CDR3 reads CASSQVGQGDTEAFF. The CDR3 bases are TGTGCCAGCAGCCAAGTCGGCCAGGGCGACACTGAAGCTTTCTTT.

The V and J genes are TRBV3-1 (or the pseudogene TRBV3-2) and TRBJ1-6; 8 bases are shared with TRBD1. Per germline, CDR1 LGHDT and CDR2 YNNKEL (reference sequence). Trimming cost V 8 bases and J 10 bases; bases outside gene matches: 10. This CDR3 is 14 amino acids long. The CDR3 spells CASGSRAGGSPLHF. CDR3 in DNA: TGTGCCAGCGGGAGTCGGGCAGGGGGCTCACCCCTCCACTTT.

The V and J genes are TRBV5-5 and TRBJ1-2; 10 bases map to TRBD1. The CDR3 totals 14 residues. Germline V lookup: CDR1 SGHKS, CDR2 YYEKEE (reference sequence). J lost 7 bases, V lost 4 bases, and 7 bases had no gene match. The CDR3 DNA sequence: TGTGCCAGCAGCCCGGGACAGGGGTCGAGTGGCTACACCTTC. Translating it yields CASSPGQGSSGYTF.

This chain uses TRBV6-2 or TRBV6-3 with TRBJ1-1; TRBD1 matches 8 bases. Trimming cost V 2 bases and J 1 base; bases outside gene matches: 0. Germline V gene lookup returns CDR1 MNHEY and CDR2 SVGEGT. This CDR3 spans 14 amino acids. DNA for the CDR3: TGTGCCAGCAGTTACGACAGGGGGAACACTGAAGCTTTCTTT. Translated, it gives CASSYDRGNTEAFF.